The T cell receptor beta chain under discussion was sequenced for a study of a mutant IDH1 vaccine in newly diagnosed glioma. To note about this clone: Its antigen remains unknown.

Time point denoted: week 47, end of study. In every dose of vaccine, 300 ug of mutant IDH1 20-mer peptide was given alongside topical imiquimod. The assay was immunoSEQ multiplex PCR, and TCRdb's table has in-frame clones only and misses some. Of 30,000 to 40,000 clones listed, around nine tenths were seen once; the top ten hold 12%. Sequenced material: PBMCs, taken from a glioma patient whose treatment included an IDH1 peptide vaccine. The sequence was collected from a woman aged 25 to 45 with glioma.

CDR3 sequence reads: CASSPVDGGYTF. CDR3 nucleotides: TGTGCCAGCTCACCTGTCGACGGGGGCTACACCTTC. The rearrangement uses TRBV18 and TRBJ1-2; no clear D gene. V lost 3 bases and J lost 8, with 10 bases in between. The V gene's germline CDR1 is KGHSH and CDR2 LQKENI. The CDR3 is 12 residues long.